A single sample is the source of the 23 T cell receptor beta chains below, sequenced in a study of T cell repertoires in ileal Crohn's disease (dated by TCRdb to the late 2010s). The library came from the immunoSEQ multiplex PCR assay. The source is immuneACCESS, and TCRdb retained only in-frame sequences with V and J called. Part of the clones is not carried over; for the studies checked, unresolved V genes explain less than half of this, and the remainder is unexplained. The sample table lists 15,000 or so clones, roughly nine tenths of them with a count of one. Clones ranked in the top ten supply roughly 3.3% of the sample. Material: ileal tissue. The source of these receptors is an adult with Crohn's disease.

The J gene is TRBJ1-2, the V gene TRBV5-6, with TRBD1 identical over 9 bases. The J segment lost 3 bases and the V segment lost 0 bases, leaving 3 bases of the junction unmatched. The CDR3 has 15 amino acids. The germline V gene encodes CDR1 SGHDT and CDR2 YYEEEE. As DNA, the CDR3 is TGTGCCAGCAGCTTGGGGACAGGGGCTCACTATGGCTACACCTTC. Translating it yields CASSLGTGAHYGYTF. The full variable domain, rest sourced from reference TRBV5-6 and TRBJ1-2, is DAGVTQSPTHLIKTRGQQVTLRCSPKSGHDTVSWYQQALGQGPQFIFQYYEEEERQRGNFPDRFSGHQFPNYSSELNVNALLLGDSALYLCASSLGTGAHYGYTFGSGTRLTVV.

The chain carries TRBV9 and TRBJ2-7, with 7 bases matching TRBD1. This CDR3 has 14 amino acids. Germline V gene data show CDR1 as SGDLS and CDR2 as YYNGEE. Germline trimming cut 4 bases from V and 5 bases from J; bases unmatched to any gene: 9. As DNA, the CDR3 is TGTGCCAGCAGCACGGGACAGCCGGGGAACGAGCAGTACTTC. It encodes CASSTGQPGNEQYF.

In the case of this clone: Other nucleotide sequences in the sample specify the same CDR3. The DNA of the CDR3 is TGTGCCAGCAGCTTGGGGGTCGCAGCGGGCGAGCAGTACTTC. Encoded protein: CASSLGVAAGEQYF. This rearrangement joins TRBV5-4 to TRBJ2-7; perhaps TRBD2 as D (6 bases). CDR3 length: 14 residues. Germline lookup yields CDR1 SGHNT and CDR2 YYREEE (reference sequence). The germline V and J ends were trimmed by 0 bases and 6 bases, with 13 bases remaining between them.

V usage is TRBV28 and J usage is TRBJ2-5; D uncertain. The better agreement between TRBJ2-7 and the DNA end casts doubt on the J call. Germline assignment: CDR1 MDHEN and CDR2 SYDVKM. The CDR3 is made up of 14 amino acids. The CDR3: CASSLSLSSYEQYF. The CDR3 nucleotides are TGTGCCAGCAGTTTAAGTCTGAGCTCCTACGAGCAGTACTTC.

V gene TRBV4-2 combines with J gene TRBJ2-1; weak D call: TRBD1 (5 bases). V lost 1 base to trimming and J lost 4 bases, with 20 bases between them. CDR3 length equals 18 residues. Germline V gene data show CDR1 as LGHNA and CDR2 as YNFKEQ. The CDR3, as DNA: TGTGCCAGCAGCCAAGGTGCTTCTAGGCAGGGTACTTACAATGAGCAGTTCTTC. Protein sequence: CASSQGASRQGTYNEQFF.

Here the CDR3 reads CASSEALLTGQPQHF. Written as DNA, the CDR3 is TGTGCCAGCAGTGAAGCCCTTTTGACCGGGCAGCCCCAGCATTTT. The chain combines TRBV6-1 with TRBJ1-5; D uncertain. Germline V CDR1 and CDR2: MNHNS, SASEGT. V lost 0 bases and J lost 7, with 13 bases in between. The CDR3 is 15 amino acids.

This sequence joins TRBV6-1 and TRBJ1-1; 7 bases are a match to TRBD1. The trim removed 5 bases at V and 3 bases at J, leaving 9 bases unmatched. CDR3 length: 15 amino acids. From germline, CDR1 is MNHNS and CDR2 SASEGT. The CDR3 nucleotides are TGTGCCAGCAGTATCGATCCAGGGGGAGACACTGAAGCTTTCTTT. It translates to CASSIDPGGDTEAFF.

The V and J genes are TRBV5-6 and TRBJ2-7; no clear D gene. Germline loops: CDR1 SGHDT, CDR2 YYEEEE. The CDR3 is 14 amino acids. The V gene lost 4 bases and the J gene lost 5 bases, with 16 bases spanning the gap. CDR3 DNA sequence: TGTGCCAGCAGCCCCCTCGATGCCCGGGACGAGCAGTACTTC. Residues: CASSPLDARDEQYF.

Only one count was recorded for this clone. The V call is TRBV7-2, the J call TRBJ2-7, with TRBD2 matching 10 bases. The CDR3 covers 14 residues. CDR1 and CDR2 (germline): SGHTA, FQGNSA. V shed 6 bases and J 2 bases; nucleotides not matched to a gene: 4. The DNA for the CDR3 is TGTGCCAGCAGAGCGGGAGGGCCTACCTACGAGCAGTACTTC. Its translation is CASRAGGPTYEQYF.

The gene calls are TRBV29-1 and TRBJ2-7, with D possibly matching TRBD1 (6 bases). The CDR3 sequence is 14 residues long. V lost 0 bases and J lost 0, with 9 bases in between. Germline V gene data show CDR1 as SQVTM and CDR2 as ANQGSEA. The CDR3 is CSVEEWDTSYEQYF. The CDR3 bases are TGCAGCGTTGAAGAATGGGACACCTCCTACGAGCAGTACTTC.

The chain carries TRBV10-3 and TRBJ2-5; 7 positions agree with TRBD2. The DNA end is more similar to TRBJ2-7, so the J call may be wrong. The CDR3 is 15 residues long. Germline assignment: CDR1 ENHRY and CDR2 SYGVKD. CDR3: CAISSSGGRTYEQYF. The CDR3 DNA sequence: TGTGCCATCAGTTCCTCTGGCGGGAGAACCTACGAGCAGTACTTC.

This rearrangement joins TRBV7-6 to TRBJ2-3; 11 bases fit TRBD2. This CDR3 comprises 16 residues. Germline V gives CDR1 SGHVS, CDR2 FNYEAQ. J gave up 5 bases and V 2 bases, and 6 bases lay outside the gene matches. CDR3 DNA: TGTGCCAGCAGCTTAAGTAGCGGGAGGGCCGTAGATACGCAGTATTTT. This encodes CASSLSSGRAVDTQYF.

V is TRBV7-2 and J is TRBJ1-2, with D tentatively TRBD1 (5 bases). Deletions cut 5 bases from V and 3 bases from J, with 13 bases between. The CDR3 runs to 14 residues. Germline CDR1 reads SGHTA; CDR2 reads FQGNSA. CDR3 coding DNA: TGTGCCAGCAGCCCTAAGACAGCCGACTATGGCTACACCTTC. Protein: CASSPKTADYGYTF.

V gene TRBV11-2 combines with J gene TRBJ2-2; 10 bases agree with TRBD1. The germline CDR1 and CDR2 sequences are SGHAT and FQNNGV. CDR3 length: 16 residues. With 7 bases clipped from V and 4 bases from J, the junction kept 9 bases outside the gene matches. The CDR3 here is CASTLTGGRVTGELFF. The CDR3 coding sequence is TGTGCCAGCACCCTGACAGGGGGCCGCGTCACCGGGGAGCTGTTTTTT.

The chain employs TRBV7-2 and TRBJ2-3, with TRBD1 identical over 9 bases. The CDR3 spans 16 residues. Unmatched junction bases numbered 11, after V lost 3 bases and J lost 7 bases. Germline assignment: CDR1 SGHTA and CDR2 FQGNSA. CDR3 coding DNA: TGTGCCAGCAGCTTCGATGGGACAGGGCGGTGGAATACGCAGTATTTT. Its translation: CASSFDGTGRWNTQYF.

The genes are TRBV2 and TRBJ1-1, with 8 bases that match TRBD1. Germline CDR1 reads SNHLY; CDR2 reads FYNNEI. With 6 bases clipped from V and 3 bases from J, the junction kept 3 bases outside the gene matches. The CDR3 covers 13 residues. DNA for the CDR3: TGTGCCAGCAGGCGGGGACAGGACACTGAAGCTTTCTTT. The encoded protein is CASRRGQDTEAFF.

The V and J genes are TRBV11-3 and TRBJ1-2; 10 bases match TRBD1. CDR1 is SGHNT, CDR2 YENEEA, per germline. The length of the CDR3 is 14 residues. V was pared by 4 bases and J by 3 bases, with 2 bases of the junction left unmatched. CDR3 sequence reads: CASSSGTGDYGYTF. Written as DNA, the CDR3 is TGTGCCAGCAGCTCCGGGACAGGGGACTATGGCTACACCTTC.

This chain uses TRBV11-2 with TRBJ2-7; D ambiguous. V lost 3 bases and J 0 bases, leaving 12 bases between the germline ends. Germline CDR1 reads SGHAT; CDR2 reads FQNNGV. This CDR3 is 15 amino acids long. The CDR3 here is CASSFSTAPSYEQYF. The CDR3 nucleotides are TGTGCCAGCAGCTTCTCAACAGCCCCCTCCTACGAGCAGTACTTC.

V is TRBV7-2 and J is TRBJ1-4, with 9 bases matching TRBD1. Trimming removed 0 bases from V and 8 bases from J; junction bases left unmatched: 7. This CDR3 is 16 amino acids long. Germline V gene lookup returns CDR1 SGHTA and CDR2 FQGNSA. CDR3 sequence reads: CASSLAYGQGSEKLFF. The CDR3 coding sequence is TGTGCCAGCAGCTTAGCGTACGGACAGGGGTCGGAAAAACTGTTTTTT.

Only one count was recorded for this clone. The rearrangement uses TRBV30 and TRBJ1-3; no firm D call. The CDR3 length is 15 residues. The V gene lost 0 bases and the J gene lost 4 bases, with 13 bases spanning the gap. The germline V gene has CDR1 GTSNPN and CDR2 SVGIG (reference sequence). In DNA, the CDR3 is TGTGCCTGGAGTGTACCTGTGAAACAGGGAAACACCATATATTTT. This gives the protein CAWSVPVKQGNTIYF.

This clone has only one observation. The chain joins TRBV2 to TRBJ2-7; perhaps TRBD2 as D (6 bases). This CDR3 has 14 residues. V was shortened by 3 bases and J by 0 bases, with 9 bases between the two germline ends. Looked up from germline, CDR1 is SNHLY and CDR2 is FYNNEI. CDR3 residues: CASSDRGSSYEQYF. For the CDR3, the DNA is TGTGCCAGCAGTGACCGGGGGAGCTCCTACGAGCAGTACTTC.

This clone turned up a few times. V gene TRBV27 combines with J gene TRBJ2-7; D might be TRBD1 (6 bases). The CDR3 sequence is 15 residues long. Germline CDR1 reads MNHEY; CDR2 reads SMNVEV (reference sequence). Between the trimmed V and J ends, which lost 5 bases and 0 bases, there was a span of 14 bases. CDR3 sequence (DNA): TGTGCCAGCAGTGGTAGGACAGCCTCCTCCTACGAGCAGTACTTC. The encoded protein is CASSGRTASSYEQYF.

V gene TRBV6-1 combines with J gene TRBJ2-1; 7 bases agree with TRBD1. Germline loops: CDR1 MNHNS, CDR2 SASEGT. V lost 4 bases to trimming and J lost 2 bases; unmatched junction nucleotides: 8. This CDR3 comprises 16 residues. CDR3 sequence reads: CASSVSIGQAYNEQFF. The DNA of the CDR3 is TGTGCCAGCAGTGTTTCTATTGGACAGGCCTACAATGAGCAGTTCTTC.